Listed below are T cell receptor beta chains from one sample, sequenced in a study of T cells in Graves' hyperthyroidism and ophthalmopathy. TCRdb redid the calling of the multiplex PCR reads with MiXCR, one entry per CDR3 protein. The repertoire includes around 600,000 distinct CDR3 sequences, roughly 46% of them detected once, and less than 9.5% sits in the top ten. The specimen sequenced was peripheral blood or thyroid tissue (not recorded which). The source of these receptors is an adult man with Graves' disease, either hyperthyroidism or ophthalmopathy (not recorded which). Both conserved end residues are part of each CDR3. D genes are given only for firm matches. Some rows mark clone size as missing; the rest say once, few, many or name a class of expanded clone.

V gene,clone size,D gene,CDR3 protein
TRBV7-2,few,.,CASSGTFQGKAFF
TRBV7-9,.,.,CASGAGANQPQHF
TRBV7-3,many,TRBD1,CASSRDRDTEAFF
TRBV9,.,TRBD1,CASSEYGTGDGYTF
TRBV29-1,many,.,CSVVAGYTF
TRBV29-1,.,TRBD1,CSVGEVGTDYSNQPQHF
TRBV2,few,TRBD2,CASSGASGGTTGELFF
TRBV7-2,few,.,CASSLGGSGTDTQYF
TRBV7-4,few,.,CASSLGSSNEKLFF
TRBV7-2,few,.,CASSYVGGSEAFF
TRBV6-1,.,.,CASIQGYEQYF
TRBV7-9,many,.,CASSHPSTYEQYF
TRBV29-1,many,.,CSVSHGVNTEAFF
TRBV6-5,.,.,CASSEFRTEETQYF
TRBV7-9,.,.,CASSPGGPYMNTEAFF
TRBV5-1,.,.,CASSLATGANQETQYF
TRBV10-2,.,.,CASTKRTSSYEQYF
TRBV6-5,.,.,CASSDGGSGDTIYF
TRBV29-1,.,TRBD2,CSVVLAGYEQYF
TRBV5-1,.,TRBD2,CASSFGEGREQYF
TRBV7-9,.,.,CASTADFSGNTIYF
TRBV19,.,.,CASSLDWGGHQPQHF
TRBV2,many,.,CASSETGRAEKLFF
TRBV7-7,.,TRBD1,CASSYGTGTFLAGELFF
TRBV7-2,many,.,CASSLGGVPLHF
TRBV12-3/TRBV12-4,few,TRBD1,CASTLGGQASNQPQHF
TRBV29-1,.,.,CSVQAEGYEQYF
TRBV2,.,.,CASSGFGIDTEAFF
TRBV7-2,.,TRBD1,CASSLSRGTDQPQHF
TRBV10-3,many,.,CAISESWESYGYTF
TRBV29-1,.,TRBD2,CSVRLAGPETQYF
TRBV25-1,.,.,CASSDRQRGNTIYF
TRBV5-1,.,TRBD1,CASRPGQGATEAFF
TRBV19,many,.,CASSPLLSQWVRQPQHF
TRBV15,many,TRBD1,CATSSRPGTGNEKLFF
TRBV7-9,.,TRBD1,CAWNRDRGNEKLFF
TRBV7-8,.,.,CAKQGPNQPQHF
TRBV5-4,.,TRBD1,CASSLYGQGAGYTF
TRBV7-2,.,.,CASSFSGGTGVGF
TRBV20-1,.,.,CSARRSRATNEKLFF